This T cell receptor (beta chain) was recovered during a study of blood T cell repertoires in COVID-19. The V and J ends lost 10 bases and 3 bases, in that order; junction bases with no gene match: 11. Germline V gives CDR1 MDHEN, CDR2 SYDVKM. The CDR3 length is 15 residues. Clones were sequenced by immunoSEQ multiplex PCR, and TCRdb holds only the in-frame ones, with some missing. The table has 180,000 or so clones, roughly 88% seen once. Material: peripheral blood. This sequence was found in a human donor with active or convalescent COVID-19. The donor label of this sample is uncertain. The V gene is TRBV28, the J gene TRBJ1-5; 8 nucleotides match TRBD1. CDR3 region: CATRSAGGLNQPQHF. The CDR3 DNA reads TGTGCCACCAGGTCCGCAGGGGGCCTCAATCAGCCCCAGCATTTT.